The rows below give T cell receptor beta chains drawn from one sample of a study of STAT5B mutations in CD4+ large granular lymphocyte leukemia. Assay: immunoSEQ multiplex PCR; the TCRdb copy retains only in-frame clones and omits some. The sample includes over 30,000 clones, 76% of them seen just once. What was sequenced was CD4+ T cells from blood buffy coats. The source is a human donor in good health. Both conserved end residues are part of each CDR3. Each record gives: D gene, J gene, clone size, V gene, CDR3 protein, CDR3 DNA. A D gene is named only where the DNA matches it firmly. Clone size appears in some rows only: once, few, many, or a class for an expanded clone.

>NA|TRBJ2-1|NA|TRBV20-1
CSASLDEQFF
TGCAGTGCTAGTCTAGACGAGCAGTTCTTC
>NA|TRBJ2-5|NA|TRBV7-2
CASSSRGGRGGAWGTQYF
TGTGCCAGCAGCTCTAGGGGAGGCCGGGGCGGGGCTTGGGGGACCCAGTACTTC
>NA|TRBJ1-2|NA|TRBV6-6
CASSYSYGYTF
TGTGCCAGCAGTTACAGCTATGGCTACACCTTC
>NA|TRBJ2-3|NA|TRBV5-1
CASTRDLTDTQYF
TGCGCCAGCACGAGGGACCTCACAGATACGCAGTATTTT
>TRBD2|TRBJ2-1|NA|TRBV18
CASSLTSGGDYNEQFF
TGTGCCAGCTCACTCACTAGCGGGGGGGATTACAATGAGCAGTTCTTC
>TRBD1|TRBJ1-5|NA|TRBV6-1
CASSRQGAWNQPQHF
TGTGCCAGCAGTAGACAGGGGGCCTGGAATCAGCCCCAGCATTTT
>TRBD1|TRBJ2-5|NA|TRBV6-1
CASSRTGTEKETQYF
TGTGCCAGCAGCCGAACCGGGACAGAGAAAGAGACCCAGTACTTC
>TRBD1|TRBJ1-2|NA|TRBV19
CASSIVTGGMGGYTF
TGTGCCAGTAGTATTGTCACAGGGGGGATGGGAGGCTACACCTTC
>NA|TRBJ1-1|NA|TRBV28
CASSEGRVTEAFF
TGTGCCAGCAGTGAGGGGAGGGTTACTGAAGCTTTCTTT
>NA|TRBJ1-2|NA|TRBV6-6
CASSPELGGPNYGYTF
TGTGCCAGCTCACCGGAGCTTGGGGGTCCTAACTATGGCTACACCTTC
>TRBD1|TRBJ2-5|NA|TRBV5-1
CASSSTGTARETQYF
TGCGCCAGCAGTTCGACCGGGACAGCGAGGGAGACCCAGTACTTC
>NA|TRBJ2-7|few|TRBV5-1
CASSLGYEQYF
TGCGCCAGCAGCTTGGGGTACGAGCAGTACTTC
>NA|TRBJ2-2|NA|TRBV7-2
CASSLLAPWLNTGELFF
TGTGCCAGCAGCTTACTAGCGCCGTGGTTGAACACCGGGGAGCTGTTTTTT
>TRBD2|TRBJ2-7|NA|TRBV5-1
CASGLAGPNEQYF
TGCGCCAGCGGGCTAGCGGGGCCGAACGAGCAGTACTTC
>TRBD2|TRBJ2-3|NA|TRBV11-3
CASSFSSGGPTDTQYF
TGTGCCAGCAGCTTTAGTAGCGGGGGACCCACAGATACGCAGTATTTT
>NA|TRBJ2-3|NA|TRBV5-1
CASSSTGLGTDTQYF
TGCGCCAGCAGCTCTACAGGGCTCGGGACAGATACGCAGTATTTT
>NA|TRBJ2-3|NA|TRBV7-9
CASSPAPDTQYF
TGTGCCAGCAGCCCCGCCCCAGATACGCAGTATTTT
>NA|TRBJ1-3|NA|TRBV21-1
CASSIYRQYFTVSGNTIYF
TGTGCCAGCAGCATTTATAGACAGTATTTCACAGTCTCTGGAAACACCATATATTTT
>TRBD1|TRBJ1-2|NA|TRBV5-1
CASSLRDREGYTF
TGCGCCAGCAGCCTCCGGGACAGGGAAGGCTACACCTTC
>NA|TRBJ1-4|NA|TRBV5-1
CASSPTGPNEKLFF
TGCGCCAGCAGCCCAACAGGTCCTAATGAAAAACTGTTTTTT
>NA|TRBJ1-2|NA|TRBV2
CASSETRRDGRHGYTF
TGTGCCAGCAGTGAAACACGCCGGGACGGACGACATGGCTACACCTTC
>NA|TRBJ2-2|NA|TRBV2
CASSGGSRVTGELFF
TGTGCCAGCAGTGGGGGTTCGCGGGTAACCGGGGAGCTGTTTTTT
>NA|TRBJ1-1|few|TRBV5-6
CASSSRLEAFF
TGTGCCAGCAGCTCCCGTTTGGAAGCTTTCTTT
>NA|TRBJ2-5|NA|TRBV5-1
CASSGPDGETQYF
TGCGCCAGCTCCGGCCCCGACGGGGAGACCCAGTACTTC
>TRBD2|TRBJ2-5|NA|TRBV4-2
CASSLGTSGAKETQYF
TGTGCCAGCAGCCTAGGGACTAGCGGCGCGAAAGAGACCCAGTACTTC
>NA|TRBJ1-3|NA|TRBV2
CASSDWGLSGNTIYF
TGTGCCAGCAGTGACTGGGGATTGTCTGGAAACACCATATATTTT
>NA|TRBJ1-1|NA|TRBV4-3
CASSQVGGSGTEAFF
TGCGCCAGCAGCCAAGTCGGGGGCTCCGGGACTGAAGCTTTCTTT
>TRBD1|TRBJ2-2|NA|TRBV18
CASSPTQGADTGELFF
TGTGCCAGCTCTCCAACACAGGGGGCGGACACCGGGGAGCTGTTTTTT
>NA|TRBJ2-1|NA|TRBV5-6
CASSLGTGVNEQFF
TGTGCCAGCAGCTTGGGGACGGGGGTTAATGAGCAGTTCTTC